The sequence of this T cell receptor (beta chain) was determined in a study of identifying expanded T cells in peripheral blood. Using immunoSEQ multiplex PCR, the repertoire was profiled, and TCRdb retains in-frame clones only, with some absent. The sample lists 50,000 or so clones; approximately 89% were seen once. The V segment lost 11 bases and the J segment 3 bases; nucleotides outside the gene matches: 8. The CDR3 spans 13 residues. The V gene's germline CDR1 is SNHLY and CDR2 FYNNEI. The clonotype originates from a person aged 18 to 69 in good health. Sequencing was carried out using blood. V and J are TRBV2 and TRBJ2-3, with 7 bases lining up with TRBD2. The CDR3 here is CAGERGATDTQYF. DNA for the CDR3: TGTGCCGGGGAGCGGGGTGCGACAGATACGCAGTATTTT. Full variable domain (missing parts from reference TRBV2 and TRBJ2-3): EPEVTQTPSHQVTQMGQEVILRCVPISNHLYFYWYRQILGQKVEFLVSFYNNEISEKSEIFDDQFSVERPDGSNFTLKIRSTKLEDSAMYFCAGERGATDTQYFGPGTRLTVL.